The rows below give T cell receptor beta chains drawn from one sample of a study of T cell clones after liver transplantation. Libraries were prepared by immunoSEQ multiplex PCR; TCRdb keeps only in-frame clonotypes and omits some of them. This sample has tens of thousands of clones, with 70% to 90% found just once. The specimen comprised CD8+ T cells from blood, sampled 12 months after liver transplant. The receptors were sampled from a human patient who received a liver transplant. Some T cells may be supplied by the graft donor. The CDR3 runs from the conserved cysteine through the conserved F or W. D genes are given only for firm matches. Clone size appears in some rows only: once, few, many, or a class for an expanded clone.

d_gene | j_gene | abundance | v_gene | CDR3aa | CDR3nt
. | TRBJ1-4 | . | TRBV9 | CASSVGDRVTPLFF | TGTGCCAGCAGCGTAGGCGACCGGGTGACCCCTCTGTTTTTT
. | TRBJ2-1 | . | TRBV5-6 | CASSFYEGEQFF | TGTGCCAGCAGCTTTTACGAAGGTGAGCAGTTCTTC
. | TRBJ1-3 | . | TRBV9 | CASSTPGEGTGNTIYF | TGTGCCAGCAGCACCCCAGGGGAGGGAACTGGAAACACCATATATTTT
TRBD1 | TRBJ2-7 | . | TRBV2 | CASREDRDYEQYF | TGTGCCAGCAGGGAGGACAGGGACTACGAGCAGTACTTC
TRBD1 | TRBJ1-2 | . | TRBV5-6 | CASSPLQGANYGYTF | TGTGCCAGCAGCCCGCTACAGGGGGCTAACTATGGCTACACCTTC
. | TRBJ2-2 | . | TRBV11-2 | CASSPDEGNGELFF | TGTGCCAGCAGCCCGGACGAGGGTAACGGGGAGCTGTTTTTT
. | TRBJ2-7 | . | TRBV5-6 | CASSFAISVEQYF | TGTGCCAGCAGCTTCGCAATCAGCGTCGAGCAGTACTTC
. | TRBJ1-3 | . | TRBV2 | CASTPGRRSSGNTIYF | TGTGCCAGCACCCCGGGACGGCGGAGCTCTGGAAACACCATATATTTT
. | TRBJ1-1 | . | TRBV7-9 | CASSLGGLHRNAEAFF | TGTGCCAGCAGCTTAGGGGGGCTTCATCGGAACGCTGAAGCTTTCTTT
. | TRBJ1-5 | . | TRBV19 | CASSIDLWSAEIRNQPQHF | TGTGCCAGTAGTATAGATCTATGGAGCGCAGAGATCCGCAATCAGCCCCAGCATTTT
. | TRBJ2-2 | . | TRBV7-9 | CASSSLRGANTGELFF | TGTGCCAGCAGCTCCCTGAGGGGGGCGAACACCGGGGAGCTGTTTTTT
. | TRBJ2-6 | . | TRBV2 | CASSEVDSSSSGANVLTF | TGTGCCAGCAGTGAAGTTGACAGCTCGAGCTCTGGGGCCAACGTCCTGACTTTC
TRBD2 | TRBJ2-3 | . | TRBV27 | CASKIHGGADTQYF | TGTGCCAGCAAGATTCACGGGGGGGCGGATACGCAGTATTTT
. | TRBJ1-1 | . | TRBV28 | CASSLSTNAEAFF | TGTGCCAGCAGTTTATCGACAAACGCTGAAGCTTTCTTT
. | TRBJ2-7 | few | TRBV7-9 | CASSPVGPIIHEQYF | TGTGCCAGCAGCCCCGTAGGACCGATTATCCACGAGCAGTACTTC
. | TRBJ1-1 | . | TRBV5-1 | CASSLSRDREAFF | TGCGCCAGCAGCTTGTCCCGAGACAGGGAAGCTTTCTTT
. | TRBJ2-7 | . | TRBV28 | CASRDPKNMVGEQYF | TGTGCCAGCAGGGATCCCAAAAACATGGTAGGAGAGCAGTACTTC
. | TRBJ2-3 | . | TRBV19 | CASSIGLLTDTQYF | TGTGCCAGTAGTATAGGGCTGCTCACAGATACGCAGTATTTT
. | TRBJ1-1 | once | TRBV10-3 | CATRLPGSGTEAFF | TGTGCCACCCGCCTACCGGGCTCAGGCACTGAAGCTTTCTTT
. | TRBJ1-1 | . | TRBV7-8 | CASSLGTGSTEAFF | TGTGCCAGCAGCTTAGGAACAGGGTCCACTGAAGCTTTCTTT
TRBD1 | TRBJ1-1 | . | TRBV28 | CASSPDRGDTEAFF | TGTGCCAGCAGTCCTGACAGGGGGGACACTGAAGCTTTCTTT
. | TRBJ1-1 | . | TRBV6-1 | CASSDWQNTEAFF | TGTGCCAGCAGTGACTGGCAGAACACTGAAGCTTTCTTT
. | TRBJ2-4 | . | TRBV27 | CASSLWVPGHDRGVKNIQYF | TGTGCCAGCAGTTTATGGGTTCCAGGGCACGACCGAGGGGTCAAAAACATTCAGTACTTC
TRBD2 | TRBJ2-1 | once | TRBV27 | CASLRLAGGNEQFF | TGTGCCAGTCTGCGACTAGCGGGAGGGAATGAGCAGTTCTTC
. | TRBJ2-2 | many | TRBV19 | CASRRGDGELFF | TGTGCCAGTAGAAGGGGGGACGGGGAGCTGTTTTTT
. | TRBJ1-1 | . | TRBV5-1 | CASSSPGLNTEAFF | TGCGCCAGCTCCTCCCCAGGTCTAAACACTGAAGCTTTCTTT
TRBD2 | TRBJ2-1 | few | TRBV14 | CASSQETTSGWYEQFF | TGTGCCAGCAGCCAAGAAACGACTAGCGGGTGGTATGAGCAGTTCTTC
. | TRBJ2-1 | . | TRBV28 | CASSLVAGNTYNEQFF | TGTGCCAGCAGTTTAGTCGCGGGGAACACCTACAATGAGCAGTTCTTC
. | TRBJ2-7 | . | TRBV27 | CASSYSSGTNIYEQYF | TGTGCCAGCAGTTACAGCTCCGGGACAAACATATACGAGCAGTACTTC
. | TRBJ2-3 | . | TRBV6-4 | CASSEGEDTQYF | TGTGCCAGCAGTGAAGGGGAAGATACGCAGTATTTT
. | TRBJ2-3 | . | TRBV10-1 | CASSERQGVGRGLTDTQYF | TGCGCCAGCAGTGAAAGGCAGGGAGTCGGTCGCGGCCTCACAGATACGCAGTATTTT
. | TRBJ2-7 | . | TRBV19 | CASSTSGGYTHEQYF | TGTGCCAGTAGCACATCCGGCGGTTACACCCACGAGCAGTACTTC
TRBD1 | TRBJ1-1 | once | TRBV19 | CATGQLNTEAFF | TGTGCCACGGGACAGCTAAACACTGAAGCTTTCTTT
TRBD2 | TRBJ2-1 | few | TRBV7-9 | CASSMGLAAGDEQFF | TGTGCCAGCAGCATGGGACTAGCGGCAGGGGATGAGCAGTTCTTC
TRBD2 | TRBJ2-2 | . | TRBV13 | CASSIRTSGGGELFF | TGTGCCAGCAGCATACGGACTAGCGGGGGCGGGGAGCTGTTTTTT
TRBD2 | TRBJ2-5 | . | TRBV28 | CASSLFGREDQETQYF | TGTGCCAGCAGTTTATTCGGGCGGGAGGACCAAGAGACCCAGTACTTC
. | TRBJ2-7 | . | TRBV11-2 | CASRGQGINLGQYF | TGTGCCAGCAGAGGGCAGGGAATCAATCTGGGGCAGTACTTC
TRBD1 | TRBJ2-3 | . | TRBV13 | CASSWRDRGTDTQYF | TGTGCCAGCAGCTGGAGGGACAGGGGGACAGATACGCAGTATTTT
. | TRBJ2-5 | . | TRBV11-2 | CASSSFGGQQETQYF | TGTGCCAGCAGCTCCTTCGGGGGGCAGCAAGAGACCCAGTACTTC
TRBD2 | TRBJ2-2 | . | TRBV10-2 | CASISGLAGGYTGELFF | TGCGCCAGCATATCGGGACTAGCGGGAGGGTACACCGGGGAGCTGTTTTTT
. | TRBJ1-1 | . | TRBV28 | CASTSMHEQLNTEAFF | TGTGCCAGCACATCGATGCACGAGCAGCTGAACACTGAAGCTTTCTTT
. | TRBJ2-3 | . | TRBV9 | CASSVDPDTQYF | TGTGCCAGCAGCGTAGACCCAGATACGCAGTATTTT
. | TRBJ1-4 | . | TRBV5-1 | CASSLEGRYATNEKLFF | TGCGCCAGCAGCTTGGAGGGCCGTTACGCAACTAATGAAAAACTGTTTTTT
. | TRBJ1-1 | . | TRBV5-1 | CASSSRQGFTEAFF | TGCGCCAGCAGCTCACGGCAGGGTTTCACTGAAGCTTTCTTT
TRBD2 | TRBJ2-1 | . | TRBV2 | CASRETSGRGNEQFF | TGTGCCAGCAGGGAGACTAGCGGGAGGGGCAATGAGCAGTTCTTC
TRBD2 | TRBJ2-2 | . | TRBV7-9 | CASSLAGSGELFF | TGTGCCAGCAGTTTAGCGGGGAGCGGGGAGCTGTTTTTT
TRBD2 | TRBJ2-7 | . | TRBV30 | CAWSVGVAGGGEQYF | TGTGCCTGGAGTGTAGGGGTAGCGGGAGGGGGAGAGCAGTACTTC
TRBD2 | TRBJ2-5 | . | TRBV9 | CASSVGFGTSLLQETQYF | TGTGCCAGCAGCGTAGGTTTCGGGACTAGCCTACTACAAGAGACCCAGTACTTC
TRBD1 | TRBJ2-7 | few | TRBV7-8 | CASSLEQGVFYEQYF | TGTGCCAGCAGCTTAGAACAGGGGGTATTCTACGAGCAGTACTTC
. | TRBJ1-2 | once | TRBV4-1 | CASSQEAGLYYGYTF | TGCGCCAGCAGCCAAGAGGCAGGCCTATACTATGGCTACACCTTC